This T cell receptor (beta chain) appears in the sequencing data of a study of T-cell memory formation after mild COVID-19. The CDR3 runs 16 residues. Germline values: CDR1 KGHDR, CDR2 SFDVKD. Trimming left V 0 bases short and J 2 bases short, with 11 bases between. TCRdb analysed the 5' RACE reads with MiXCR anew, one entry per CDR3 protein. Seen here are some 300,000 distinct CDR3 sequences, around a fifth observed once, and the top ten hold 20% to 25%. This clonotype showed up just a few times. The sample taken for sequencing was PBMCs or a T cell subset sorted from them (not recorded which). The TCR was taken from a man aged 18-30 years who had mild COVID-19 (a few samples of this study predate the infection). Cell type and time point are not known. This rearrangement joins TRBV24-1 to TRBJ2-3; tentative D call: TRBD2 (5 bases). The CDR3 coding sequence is TGTGCCACCAGTGATTTGTCAGCGGAGCCCACAGATACGCAGTATTTT. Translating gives CATSDLSAEPTDTQYF.